This record looks at one TCR beta chain sequence and its context. Antigen specificity is unknown. The CDR3 runs 18 residues. TCRdb reprocessed the 5' RACE reads and keeps a single row for each CDR3 protein, giving no DNA. The sample has about 150,000 distinct CDR3 sequences. These data originate in a study of T cells expressing NK-cell markers. Study-wide findings and caveats: Among a few donors, these clonotypes also ranked first in the CD3+CD56-NKG2C+ fraction. Among CD8+ T cells from five or six donors, dominant NKG2C+ clonotypes accounted for about 1.0-7.0%.

This chain connects TRBV12-3 or TRBV12-4 to TRBJ2-1; TCRdb reports TRBD2, a call that lacks DNA to check it against. Material for sequencing was blood T cells: a sorted CD56 or NKG2C T cell subset, CD4+ or CD8+ T cells, or bulk PBMC T cells (not recorded which). This receptor was identified in a woman between 50 and 59 years old in good health. The CDR3 loop is CASLGASGRSSSYNEQFF.